The 30 T cell receptor beta chains presented below share a single source sample, sequenced in a study of cytomegalovirus exposure and HLA in healthy donors. This PCR relied on a set of 60 Vbeta primers and 13 Jbeta primers. The repertoire was sequenced with immunoSEQ multiplex PCR; TCRdb's copy has only in-frame clones and lacks some. The data show about 83,000 clones, about 81% seen once. The sample consisted of PBMCs. The receptors originated from a man in his 60s in good health and CMV-seronegative.

The chain combines TRBV19 with TRBJ1-2; 9 positions match TRBD1. V was clipped by 6 bases and J by 5 bases; unmatched bases: 10. The germline gives CDR1 LNHDA, CDR2 SQIVND (reference sequence). The CDR3 contains 15 residues. The CDR3: CASSPQGQGGYGYTF. For the CDR3, the DNA is TGTGCCAGTAGCCCCCAGGGACAGGGCGGATATGGCTACACCTTC.

This chain connects TRBV9 to TRBJ2-3; 9 nucleotides match TRBD2. Germline assignment: CDR1 SGDLS and CDR2 YYNGEE. The trim removed 4 bases at V and 0 bases at J, leaving 6 bases unmatched. The CDR3 consists of 16 residues. The CDR3 DNA reads as TGTGCCAGCAGCATCGCGGGGGGGTCTAGCACAGATACGCAGTATTTT. Encoded protein: CASSIAGGSSTDTQYF. Based on the CDR3 plus reference TRBV9 and TRBJ2-3, the full variable domain is DSGVTQTPKHLITATGQRVTLRCSPRSGDLSVYWYQQSLDQGLQFLIQYYNGEERAKGNILERFSAQQFPDLHSELNLSSLELGDSALYFCASSIAGGSSTDTQYFGPGTRLTVL.

The chain is built from TRBV7-9 and TRBJ2-4; 8 bases agree with TRBD2. J was trimmed by 1 base and V by 5 bases; bases with no gene match: 10. Germline lookup yields CDR1 SEHNR and CDR2 FQNEAQ (reference sequence). This CDR3 has 17 amino acids. CDR3 sequence reads: CASSPRAGGVAKNIQYF. For the CDR3, the DNA is TGTGCCAGCAGCCCTAGGGCCGGGGGGGTGGCCAAAAACATTCAGTACTTC.

The chain combines TRBV10-1 with TRBJ2-4, with TRBD2 matching over 7 bases. Germline V lookup: CDR1 WNHNN, CDR2 SYGVQD (reference sequence). Unmatched junction bases numbered 5, after V lost 3 bases and J lost 3 bases. The CDR3 contains 15 residues. The CDR3 DNA reads as TGCGCCAGCAGTGACAAAAGGGAGGGCAAAAACATTCAGTACTTC. It translates to CASSDKREGKNIQYF.

In its sample, this clone was seen a few times. The chain carries TRBV5-1 and TRBJ2-7; 9 bases are shared with TRBD2. Germline CDR1 is SGHRS and CDR2 is YFSETQ. This CDR3 has 17 residues. V was clipped by 0 bases and J by 3 bases; unmatched bases: 10. CDR3 amino acids: CASSLARAGGALYEQYF. The CDR3 bases are TGCGCCAGCAGCTTGGCCAGAGCGGGGGGCGCCCTCTACGAGCAGTACTTC. Looking up the rest from reference TRBV5-1 and TRBJ2-7 gives the full variable domain: KAGVTQTPRYLIKTRGQQVTLSCSPISGHRSVSWYQQTPGQGLQFLFEYFSETQRNKGNFPGRFSGRQFSNSRSEMNVSTLELGDSALYLCASSLARAGGALYEQYFGPGTRLTVT.

This chain links TRBV4-1 with TRBJ2-5; 8 bases are a match to TRBD2. The V gene end was trimmed by 0 bases and the J gene end by 5 bases; junction bases not matched to a gene: 11. Germline V gives CDR1 MGHRA, CDR2 YSYEKL. The CDR3 sequence is 17 residues long. The CDR3 protein is CASSQEEAGAGWETQYF. CDR3 DNA sequence: TGCGCCAGCAGCCAAGAGGAAGCGGGGGCGGGTTGGGAGACCCAGTACTTC.

The chain is built from TRBV18 and TRBJ1-5; D ambiguous. The CDR3 sequence is 15 residues long. Germline V gene data show CDR1 as KGHSH and CDR2 as LQKENI. Trimming pared 5 bases from V and 2 bases from J, leaving 13 bases between. The CDR3 DNA is TGTGCCAGCTCATCGGCCGGGATTGGCAATCAGCCCCAGCATTTT. Residues: CASSSAGIGNQPQHF.

The rearrangement links TRBV27 to TRBJ2-7; tentatively, D is TRBD2 (6 bases). This CDR3 has 14 amino acids. Between the trimmed V and J ends, which lost 2 bases and 4 bases, there was a span of 12 bases. CDR1 and CDR2 (germline): MNHEY, SMNVEV (reference sequence). The CDR3 DNA reads as TGTGCCAGCAGTTTAGGTAGGGAGGTGTACGAGCAGTACTTC. This encodes CASSLGREVYEQYF.

The J gene is TRBJ2-1, the V gene TRBV19, with 7 bases that match TRBD2. Trimming took 0 bases from V and 0 from J; bases not matched to a gene: 5. Germline CDR1 and CDR2: LNHDA and SQIVND (reference sequence). The CDR3 covers 17 residues. The CDR3, as DNA: TGTGCCAGTAGTATAGACGCGGGGGAGAGCTCCTACAATGAGCAGTTCTTC. Its translation: CASSIDAGESSYNEQFF.

This sequence joins TRBV5-1 and TRBJ2-5; 10 bases fit TRBD2. CDR1 is SGHRS, CDR2 YFSETQ, per germline. The CDR3 sequence is 16 residues long. V gave up 4 bases and J gave up 5 bases; unmatched junction bases: 11. In nucleotides, the CDR3 is TGCGCCAGCAGCCCTGGGGGAGCGGGGGGGCCCGAGACCCAGTACTTC. The encoded protein is CASSPGGAGGPETQYF.

This clone came up a few times. The chain uses TRBV4-1 and TRBJ2-5, with TRBD2 matching over 13 bases. Trimming took 2 bases from V and 5 from J; bases not matched to a gene: 5. The CDR3 consists of 16 residues. Germline V CDR1 and CDR2: MGHRA, YSYEKL. The CDR3 nucleotides read TGCGCCAGCAGCCAAAGACTAGCGGGGGGCCAGGAGACCCAGTACTTC. Its translation is CASSQRLAGGQETQYF.

The chain recombines TRBV7-3 with TRBJ2-3; 7 nucleotides match TRBD2. Germline-derived CDR1 and CDR2 are SGHTA and FQGTGA. Trimming cost V 0 bases and J 3 bases; bases outside gene matches: 3. The CDR3 is made up of 15 amino acids. The CDR3 protein is CASSLTGGYTDTQYF. The CDR3 coding sequence is TGTGCCAGCAGCTTAACCGGGGGGTATACAGATACGCAGTATTTT.

J is TRBJ2-2 and V is TRBV19; 8 bases fit TRBD2. V lost 4 bases to trimming and J lost 8 bases; unmatched junction nucleotides: 3. This CDR3 region has 13 residues. Germline values: CDR1 LNHDA, CDR2 SQIVND (reference sequence). CDR3 protein: CASSRASGGELFF. The CDR3, as DNA: TGTGCCAGTAGTAGAGCTAGCGGGGGGGAGCTGTTTTTT. Full variable domain (rest looked up from reference TRBV19 and TRBJ2-2): DGGITQSPKYLFRKEGQNVTLSCEQNLNHDAMYWYRQDPGQGLRLIYYSQIVNDFQKGDIAEGYSVSREKKESFPLTVTSAQKNPTAFYLCASSRASGGELFFGEGSRLTVL.

The chain is built from TRBV9 and TRBJ2-3; 9 bases are shared with TRBD2. V lost 1 base, J lost 5 bases, and 5 bases stayed unmatched. CDR3 size: 15 residues. Germline V CDR1 and CDR2: SGDLS, YYNGEE. CDR3: CASSVLSGGGDTQYF. The CDR3 DNA follows: TGTGCCAGCAGCGTACTTAGCGGGGGCGGAGATACGCAGTATTTT.

The chain recombines TRBV6-5 with TRBJ2-3; D is perhaps TRBD1 (6 bases). Trimming took 11 bases from V and 3 from J, leaving 21 bases between them. This CDR3 region has 15 residues. CDR1 and CDR2 from the germline V gene are MNHEY and SVGAGI. The CDR3 loop is CAASPGQTITDTQYF. The CDR3 nucleotides are TGTGCCGCATCTCCCGGACAGACTATAACAGATACGCAGTATTTT.

This rearrangement joins TRBV19 to TRBJ2-3; possibly TRBD2 for D (6 bases). The length of the CDR3 is 20 residues. Germline V gives CDR1 LNHDA, CDR2 SQIVND (reference sequence). Deletions cut 0 bases from V and 0 bases from J, with 22 bases between. CDR3 coding DNA: TGTGCCAGTAGTATAGATCTCGGGTGGCGGGGACCCACAAGCACAGATACGCAGTATTTT. The encoded protein is CASSIDLGWRGPTSTDTQYF.

The V and J genes are TRBV5-1 and TRBJ1-2; D may be TRBD1 (5 bases). Per germline, CDR1 SGHRS and CDR2 YFSETQ. V was clipped by 5 bases and J by 3 bases, with 11 bases between them. This CDR3 is built from 13 residues. Written as DNA, the CDR3 is TGCGCCAGCAGTGTTGACAGAGACTATGGCTACACCTTC. Protein: CASSVDRDYGYTF.

This chain links TRBV2 with TRBJ1-5, with 7 positions matching TRBD1. The ends lost 6 bases at V and 7 bases at J; junction bases unmatched: 6. The CDR3 consists of 13 residues. From germline, CDR1 is SNHLY and CDR2 FYNNEI. The CDR3 spells CASRTTGVQPQHF. CDR3 coding DNA: TGTGCCAGCAGGACCACAGGGGTCCAGCCCCAGCATTTT.

The V call is TRBV7-2, the J call TRBJ2-5; 10 bases agree with TRBD2. Germline V gene data show CDR1 as SGHTA and CDR2 as FQGNSA. The CDR3 is 15 amino acids. Trimming at V came to 4 bases and at J to 5 bases, leaving 7 bases not matched to a gene. CDR3 bases: TGTGCCAGCAGCTCCGCTAGCGGGGGATGGGAGACCCAGTACTTC. Encoded protein: CASSSASGGWETQYF.

This clone was seen a single time. The CDR3 region is CASSLETSLGETQYF. The CDR3 region has the DNA TGTGCCAGCAGCTTGGAGACTAGCTTGGGGGAGACCCAGTACTTC. The chain is built from TRBV5-6 and TRBJ2-5; TRBD2 matches 7 bases. Germline V lookup: CDR1 SGHDT, CDR2 YYEEEE. This CDR3 comprises 15 residues. Unmatched junction bases numbered 7, after V lost 0 bases and J lost 5 bases.

This chain connects TRBV5-6 to TRBJ1-4; D is possibly TRBD1 (5 bases). The CDR3 has 16 residues. The germline V gene encodes CDR1 SGHDT and CDR2 YYEEEE. With 5 bases removed from V and 4 bases from J, the gap between germline ends came to 18 bases. The CDR3 loop is CASRQFQGALNEKLFF. Written as DNA, the CDR3 is TGTGCCAGCAGACAATTCCAGGGCGCACTTAATGAAAAACTGTTTTTT.

The rearrangement uses TRBV9 and TRBJ2-3; no clear D. Germline lookup yields CDR1 SGDLS and CDR2 YYNGEE. The CDR3 contains 16 residues. V was cut by 0 bases and J by 0 bases, with 11 bases left in between. CDR3 bases: TGTGCCAGCAGCGTAGCCATAGCTCTGAGCACAGATACGCAGTATTTT. Translation gives CASSVAIALSTDTQYF.

With respect to this clone: Sequence at one end of the junction differs from germline and may be a read error. Other DNA sequences in the sample encode the same CDR3. CDR3: CASSVVGGGAWGNTIYF. The CDR3 bases are TGCGCCAGCAGCGTAGTTGGTGGAGGGGCATGGGGAAACACCATATATTTT. The chain couples TRBV9 to TRBJ1-3; TRBD1 is a possible D gene (5 bases). The germline V gene encodes CDR1 SGDLS and CDR2 YYNGEE. This CDR3 spans 17 amino acids.

The chain combines TRBV21-1 with TRBJ2-3; no DNA check was done on the table's D call, TRBD1. TRBV21-1 is termed a pseudogene. The CDR3 has 18 residues. The CDR3 loop is CASSNPLLGRASTDTQYF. In DNA, the CDR3 is TGTGCCAGCAGCAACCCCCTCCTGGGCAGGGCCTCCACAGATACGCAGTATTTT.

The chain recombines TRBV4-1 with TRBJ1-4; 8 bases map to TRBD1. Germline V gives CDR1 MGHRA, CDR2 YSYEKL. The CDR3 covers 16 residues. The ends lost 3 bases at V and 5 bases at J; junction bases unmatched: 8. The CDR3 loop is CASSHHGQGSNEKLFF. CDR3 sequence (DNA): TGCGCCAGCAGCCATCATGGACAGGGTTCCAATGAAAAACTGTTTTTT.

This chain joins TRBV7-9 and TRBJ1-5, with D possibly TRBD1 on 5 matching bases. This CDR3 contains 13 residues. CDR1 is SEHNR and CDR2 is FQNEAQ in the germline V gene (reference sequence). V lost 7 bases and J 5 bases, leaving 12 bases between the germline ends. The CDR3 sequence is CASTMGGHQPQHF. The CDR3 region has the DNA TGTGCCAGCACCATGGGGGGACATCAGCCCCAGCATTTT.

The CDR3 region is CASSLDLAGGYTDTQYF. In DNA, the CDR3 is TGCGCCAGCAGCTTGGACCTAGCGGGGGGGTACACAGATACGCAGTATTTT. The V and J genes are TRBV5-1 and TRBJ2-3; TRBD2 matches at 12 bases. The CDR3 is 17 residues long. Germline CDR1 SGHRS, CDR2 YFSETQ. The V gene end was trimmed by 0 bases and the J gene end by 2 bases; junction bases not matched to a gene: 4.

This clone was counted between two and nine times. The DNA of the CDR3 is TGCGCCAGCAGTGAGCGGGACAGGGGGCTTAACACTGAAGCTTTCTTT. Its protein product is CASSERDRGLNTEAFF. J is TRBJ1-1 and V is TRBV10-2; 12 positions agree with TRBD1. The CDR3 loop spans 16 amino acids. V lost 2 bases and J lost 2; bases outside the gene matches: 3. CDR1 is WSHSY, CDR2 SAAADI, per germline.

This clone turned up a few times. The rearrangement links TRBV5-1 to TRBJ2-5, with 8 bases identical to TRBD2. Germline lookup yields CDR1 SGHRS and CDR2 YFSETQ. V lost 2 bases and J lost 4; bases outside the gene matches: 13. The CDR3 is made up of 17 amino acids. CDR3 region: CASSFSGGGPTGETQYF. DNA for the CDR3: TGCGCCAGCAGCTTCTCGGGCGGGGGGCCGACAGGAGAGACCCAGTACTTC.

This sequence joins TRBV5-1 and TRBJ2-6; 9 bases align to TRBD1. The CDR3 is 16 residues long. Germline V CDR1 and CDR2: SGHRS, YFSETQ. The V segment lost 5 bases and the J segment 2 bases; nucleotides outside the gene matches: 5. Written as DNA, the CDR3 is TGCGCCAGCAGGACTACAGGGGGCGCTGGGGCCAACGTCCTGACTTTC. Translated, it gives CASRTTGGAGANVLTF. Full variable domain (outside the CDR3, taken from reference TRBV5-1 and TRBJ2-6): KAGVTQTPRYLIKTRGQQVTLSCSPISGHRSVSWYQQTPGQGLQFLFEYFSETQRNKGNFPGRFSGRQFSNSRSEMNVSTLELGDSALYLCASRTTGGAGANVLTFGAGSRLTVL.